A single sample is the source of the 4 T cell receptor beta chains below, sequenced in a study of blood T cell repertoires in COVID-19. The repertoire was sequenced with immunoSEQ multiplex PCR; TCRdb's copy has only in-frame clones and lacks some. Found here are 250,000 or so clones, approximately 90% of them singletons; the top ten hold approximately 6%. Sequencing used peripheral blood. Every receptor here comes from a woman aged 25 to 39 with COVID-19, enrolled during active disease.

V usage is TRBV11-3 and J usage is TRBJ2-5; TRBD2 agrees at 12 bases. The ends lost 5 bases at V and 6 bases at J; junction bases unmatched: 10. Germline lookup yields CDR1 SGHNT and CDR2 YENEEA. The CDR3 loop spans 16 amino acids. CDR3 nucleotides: TGTGCCAGCAGCGTCAGACTAGCGGGAGACGTTCAGACCCAGTACTTC. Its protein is CASSVRLAGDVQTQYF.

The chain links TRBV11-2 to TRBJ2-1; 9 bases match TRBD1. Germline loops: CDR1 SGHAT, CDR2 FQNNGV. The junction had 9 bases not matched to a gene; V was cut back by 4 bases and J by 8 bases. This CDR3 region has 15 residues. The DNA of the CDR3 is TGTGCCAGCAGCTACACGGGACAGGGTATCTATGAGCAGTTCTTC. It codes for CASSYTGQGIYEQFF. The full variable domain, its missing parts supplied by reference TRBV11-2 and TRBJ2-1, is EAGVAQSPRYKIIEKRQSVAFWCNPISGHATLYWYQQILGQGPKLLIQFQNNGVVDDSQLPKDRFSAERLKGVDSTLKIQPAKLEDSAVYLCASSYTGQGIYEQFFGPGTRLTVL.

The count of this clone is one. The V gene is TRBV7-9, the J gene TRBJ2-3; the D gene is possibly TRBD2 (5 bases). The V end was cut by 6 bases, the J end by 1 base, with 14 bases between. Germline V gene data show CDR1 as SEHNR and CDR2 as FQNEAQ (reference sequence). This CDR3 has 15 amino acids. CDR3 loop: CASRVAGRGTDTQYF. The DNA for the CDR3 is TGTGCCAGCAGAGTCGCCGGGCGGGGCACAGATACGCAGTATTTT.

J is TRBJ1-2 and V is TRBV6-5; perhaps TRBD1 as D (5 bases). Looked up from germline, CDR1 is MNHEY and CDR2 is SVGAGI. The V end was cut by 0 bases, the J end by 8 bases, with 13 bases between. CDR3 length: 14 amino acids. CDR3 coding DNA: TGTGCCAGCAGTTACTCCCCGGGGGTTAGCGGCTACACCTTC. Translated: CASSYSPGVSGYTF.